This T cell receptor beta chain was recorded in a study of blood T cell repertoires in COVID-19. Study context: In each case, the material was cDNA or gDNA derived from T cells, B-cell-depleted T cells, or PBMCs.

Repertoires were generated with immunoSEQ multiplex PCR, while TCRdb's copy carries only in-frame clones and drops some. The sample includes just over 90,000 clones, 80% of them seen just once. The sample was peripheral blood. This TCR was recovered from a human donor in a cohort sampled during active COVID-19.

The CDR3 protein is CAGPRQGRDGYTF. The CDR3 DNA reads as TGCGCCGGCCCGAGACAGGGTAGGGATGGCTACACCTTC. J is TRBJ1-2 and V is TRBV5-1; 7 bases line up with TRBD1. CDR3 length equals 13 residues. CDR1 and CDR2 from the germline V gene are SGHRS and YFSETQ. J lost 6 bases, V lost 10 bases, and 12 bases had no gene match.